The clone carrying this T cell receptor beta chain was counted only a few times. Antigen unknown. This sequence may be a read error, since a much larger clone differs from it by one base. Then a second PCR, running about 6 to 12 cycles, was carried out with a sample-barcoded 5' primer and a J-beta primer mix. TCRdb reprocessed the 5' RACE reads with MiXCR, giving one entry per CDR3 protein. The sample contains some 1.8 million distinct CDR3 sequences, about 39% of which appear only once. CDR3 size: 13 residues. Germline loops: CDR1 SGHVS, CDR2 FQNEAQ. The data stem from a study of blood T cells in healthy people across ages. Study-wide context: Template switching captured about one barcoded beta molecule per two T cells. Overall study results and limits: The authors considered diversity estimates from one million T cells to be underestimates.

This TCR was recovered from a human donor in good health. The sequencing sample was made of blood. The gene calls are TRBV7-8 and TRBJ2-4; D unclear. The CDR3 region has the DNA TGTGCCGGCAGCTTAGACCGTAAAAACATTCAGTACTTC. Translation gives CAGSLDRKNIQYF.